This T cell receptor (beta chain) was retrieved from a study of T cell changes during pregnancy in multiple sclerosis. Data came from immunoSEQ multiplex PCR; TCRdb stores just in-frame clones and leaves some out. The sample lists about 55,000 clones, approximately 94% seen once, with about 3% in the top ten. Trimming cost V 4 bases and J 1 base; bases outside gene matches: 8. The CDR3 extends over 15 amino acids. Germline CDR1 and CDR2: SGHKS and YYEKEE (reference sequence). The sequencing here drew on CD8+ T cells from peripheral blood mononuclear cells, taken in the third trimester of pregnancy. The receptor was derived from a female donor with multiple sclerosis, enrolled in a pregnancy study. This chain links TRBV5-5 with TRBJ2-7; TRBD1 aligns across 7 bases. The CDR3 loop reads CASSLDWDSSYEQYF. The CDR3 DNA sequence: TGTGCCAGCAGCCTGGACTGGGACAGTTCCTACGAGCAGTACTTC. Combining the CDR3 with reference TRBV5-5 and TRBJ2-7 gives the whole variable domain DAGVTQSPTHLIKTRGQQVTLRCSPISGHKSVSWYQQVLGQGPQFIFQYYEKEERGRGNFPDRFSARQFPNYSSELNVNALLLGDSALYLCASSLDWDSSYEQYFGPGTRLTVT.